The clone carrying this T cell receptor (beta chain) was counted a few times. Under the authors' procedure: Amplifying reference gene primers gave estimates of nucleated cell counts. Produced via immunoSEQ multiplex PCR; TCRdb's table is partial and in-frame only. The DNA gave D and trimming, while V, J and clone size come from that table. The table has some 190,000 clones, around 84% seen once; the top ten hold 15% to 20%. The source of the sample is a study of blood T cell repertoires in COVID-19. For the study at large: Acute and convalescent COVID-19 specimens originated in the United States, Italy and Spain. PBMCs, B-cell-depleted T cells, or T cells were the source of the cDNA or gDNA that made up the material.

V lost 4 bases, J lost 7 bases, and 17 bases lay in between. Per the germline V gene, CDR1 is LGHDT and CDR2 is YNNKEL (reference sequence). The CDR3 is 15 amino acids. The sequenced material came from peripheral blood. The sequence derives from a human donor in a cohort sampled during active COVID-19. The V call is TRBV3-1 (or the pseudogene TRBV3-2), the J call TRBJ2-1; D may be TRBD2 (6 bases). The CDR3, as DNA: TGTGCCAGCAGCCGTAGCGGCGGCAGTCGGAATGAGCAGTTCTTC. Translation: CASSRSGGSRNEQFF.